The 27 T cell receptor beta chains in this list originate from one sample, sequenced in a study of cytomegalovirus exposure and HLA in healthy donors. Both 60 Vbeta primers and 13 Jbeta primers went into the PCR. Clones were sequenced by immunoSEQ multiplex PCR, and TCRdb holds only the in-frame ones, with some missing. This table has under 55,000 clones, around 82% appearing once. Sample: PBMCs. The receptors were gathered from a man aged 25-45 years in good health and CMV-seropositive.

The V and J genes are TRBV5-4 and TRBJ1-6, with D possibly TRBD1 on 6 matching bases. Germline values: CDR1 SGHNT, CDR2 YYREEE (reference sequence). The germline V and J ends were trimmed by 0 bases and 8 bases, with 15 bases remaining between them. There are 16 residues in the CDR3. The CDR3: CASSLGPDRRDSPLHF. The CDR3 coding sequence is TGTGCCAGCAGCTTGGGTCCGGACAGAAGAGATTCACCCCTCCACTTT.

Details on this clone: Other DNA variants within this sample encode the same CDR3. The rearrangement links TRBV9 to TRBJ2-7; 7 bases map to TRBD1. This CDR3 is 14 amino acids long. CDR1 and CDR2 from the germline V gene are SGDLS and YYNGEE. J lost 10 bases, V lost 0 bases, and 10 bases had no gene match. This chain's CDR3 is CASSVVPAGGEQYF. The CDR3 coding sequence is TGTGCCAGCAGCGTAGTCCCGGCAGGGGGAGAACAGTACTTC. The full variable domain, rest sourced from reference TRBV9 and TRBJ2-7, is DSGVTQTPKHLITATGQRVTLRCSPRSGDLSVYWYQQSLDQGLQFLIQYYNGEERAKGNILERFSAQQFPDLHSELNLSSLELGDSALYFCASSVVPAGGEQYFGPGTRLTVT.

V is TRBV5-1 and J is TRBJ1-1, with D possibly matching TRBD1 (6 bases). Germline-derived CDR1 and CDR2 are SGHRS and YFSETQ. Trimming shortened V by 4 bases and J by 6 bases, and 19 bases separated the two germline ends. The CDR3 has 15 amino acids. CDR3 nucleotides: TGCGCCAGCAGCCCGGACCCCGGGACACGGGCTGAAGCTTTCTTT. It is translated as CASSPDPGTRAEAFF.

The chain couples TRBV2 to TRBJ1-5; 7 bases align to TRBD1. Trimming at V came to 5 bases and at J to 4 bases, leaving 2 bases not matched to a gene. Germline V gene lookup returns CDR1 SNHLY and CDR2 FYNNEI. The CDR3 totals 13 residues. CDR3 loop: CASSNRGNQPQHF. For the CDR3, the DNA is TGTGCCAGCAGTAACAGGGGAAATCAGCCCCAGCATTTT.

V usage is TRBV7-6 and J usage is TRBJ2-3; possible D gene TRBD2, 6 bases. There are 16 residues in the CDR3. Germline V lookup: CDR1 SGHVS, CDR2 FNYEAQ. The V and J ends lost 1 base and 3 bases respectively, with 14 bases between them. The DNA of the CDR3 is TGTGCCAGCAGCTTAGGCGGGATTTCGGGAACAGATACGCAGTATTTT. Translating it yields CASSLGGISGTDTQYF.

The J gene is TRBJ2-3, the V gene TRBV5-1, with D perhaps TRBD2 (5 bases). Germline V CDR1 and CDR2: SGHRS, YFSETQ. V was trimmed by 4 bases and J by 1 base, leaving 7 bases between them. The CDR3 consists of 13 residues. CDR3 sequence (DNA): TGCGCCAGCAGCGTTAGCGGCACAGATACGCAGTATTTT. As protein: CASSVSGTDTQYF.

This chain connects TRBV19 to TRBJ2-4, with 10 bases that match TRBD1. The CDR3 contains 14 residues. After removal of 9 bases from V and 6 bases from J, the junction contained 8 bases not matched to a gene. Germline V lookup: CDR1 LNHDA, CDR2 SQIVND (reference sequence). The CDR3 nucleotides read TGTGCCAGCACCCGAGGACAGGGGGGAAACATTCAGTACTTC. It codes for CASTRGQGGNIQYF.

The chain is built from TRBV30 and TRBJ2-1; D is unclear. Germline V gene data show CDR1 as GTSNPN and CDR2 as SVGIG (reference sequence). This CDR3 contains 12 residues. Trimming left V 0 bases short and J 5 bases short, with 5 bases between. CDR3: CAWSVANNEQFF. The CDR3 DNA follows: TGTGCCTGGAGTGTTGCGAACAATGAGCAGTTCTTC.

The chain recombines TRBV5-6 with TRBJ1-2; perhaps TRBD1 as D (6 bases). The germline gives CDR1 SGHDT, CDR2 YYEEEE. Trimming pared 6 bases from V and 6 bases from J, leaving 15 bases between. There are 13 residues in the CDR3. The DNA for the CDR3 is TGTGCCAGCAAAGAAGGGGGTTATCATGGCTACACCTTC. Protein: CASKEGGYHGYTF.

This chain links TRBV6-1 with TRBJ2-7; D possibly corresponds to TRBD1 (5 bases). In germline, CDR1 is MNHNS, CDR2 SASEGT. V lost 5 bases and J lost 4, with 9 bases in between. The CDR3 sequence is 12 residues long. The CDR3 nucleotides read TGTGCCAGCAGTATGGACACTTACGAGCAGTACTTC. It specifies CASSMDTYEQYF.

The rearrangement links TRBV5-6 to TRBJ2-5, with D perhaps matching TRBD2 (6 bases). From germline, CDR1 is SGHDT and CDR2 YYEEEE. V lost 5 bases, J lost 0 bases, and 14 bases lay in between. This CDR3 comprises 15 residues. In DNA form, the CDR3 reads TGTGCCAGCAGTCGTGACGGACTACACCAAGAGACCCAGTACTTC. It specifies CASSRDGLHQETQYF.

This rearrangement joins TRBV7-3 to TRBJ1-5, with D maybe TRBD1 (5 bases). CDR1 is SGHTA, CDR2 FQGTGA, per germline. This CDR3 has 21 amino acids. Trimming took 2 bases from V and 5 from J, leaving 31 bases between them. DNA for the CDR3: TGTGCCAGCAGCTTACGAGATCCGGGGGATGGGTATAGTCGGGCTGATCAGCCCCAGCATTTT. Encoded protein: CASSLRDPGDGYSRADQPQHF.

The chain's CDR3 is CASSLGTFYEQYF. The CDR3 nucleotides read TGTGCCAGCAGTTTAGGGACTTTCTACGAGCAGTACTTC. This sequence joins TRBV28 and TRBJ2-7; possible D gene TRBD2, 6 bases. Germline lookup yields CDR1 MDHEN and CDR2 SYDVKM. CDR3 size: 13 residues. Trimming pared 2 bases from V and 3 bases from J, leaving 8 bases between.

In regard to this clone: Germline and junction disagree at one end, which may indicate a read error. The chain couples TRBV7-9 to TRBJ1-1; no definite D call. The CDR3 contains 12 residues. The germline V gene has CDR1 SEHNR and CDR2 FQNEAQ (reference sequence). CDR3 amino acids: CSSSLARQEAFF. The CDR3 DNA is TGTTCCAGCAGCTTAGCCCGACAAGAAGCTTTCTTT.

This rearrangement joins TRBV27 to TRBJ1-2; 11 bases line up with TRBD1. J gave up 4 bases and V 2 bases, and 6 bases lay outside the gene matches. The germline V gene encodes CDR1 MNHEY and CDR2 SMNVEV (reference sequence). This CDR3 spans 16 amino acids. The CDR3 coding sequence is TGTGCCAGCAGTTTAGGCGGACAGGGGGCGATCTATGGCTACACCTTC. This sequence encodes CASSLGGQGAIYGYTF.

CDR3 coding DNA: TGCGCCAGCAGCTTGTGGGGGGGTAGAGCAGATACGCAGTATTTT. This gives the protein CASSLWGGRADTQYF. The chain employs TRBV5-1 and TRBJ2-3; 7 nucleotides line up with TRBD2. The V and J ends lost 1 base and 4 bases, in that order; junction bases with no gene match: 6. Germline-derived CDR1 and CDR2 are SGHRS and YFSETQ. This CDR3 region has 15 residues.

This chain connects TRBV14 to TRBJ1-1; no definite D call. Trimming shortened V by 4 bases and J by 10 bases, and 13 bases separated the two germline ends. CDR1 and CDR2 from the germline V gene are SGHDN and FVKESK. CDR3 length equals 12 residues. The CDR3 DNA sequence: TGTGCCAGCAGCCCCGTCGTTGGCCGAGCTTTCTTT. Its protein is CASSPVVGRAFF.

For the CDR3, the DNA is TGCGCCAGCAGCCCCCCGGGACAGGAAACCTACGAGCAGTACTTC. Translated, it gives CASSPPGQETYEQYF. The chain carries TRBV5-1 and TRBJ2-7; 8 positions match TRBD1. The V segment lost 4 bases and the J segment 2 bases; nucleotides outside the gene matches: 8. The germline gives CDR1 SGHRS, CDR2 YFSETQ. CDR3 size: 15 residues.

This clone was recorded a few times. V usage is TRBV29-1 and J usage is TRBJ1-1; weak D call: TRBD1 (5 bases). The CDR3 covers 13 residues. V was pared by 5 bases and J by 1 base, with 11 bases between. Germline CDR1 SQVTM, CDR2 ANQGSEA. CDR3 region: CSVSARANTEAFF. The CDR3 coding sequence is TGCAGCGTTTCCGCCAGGGCGAACACTGAAGCTTTCTTT.

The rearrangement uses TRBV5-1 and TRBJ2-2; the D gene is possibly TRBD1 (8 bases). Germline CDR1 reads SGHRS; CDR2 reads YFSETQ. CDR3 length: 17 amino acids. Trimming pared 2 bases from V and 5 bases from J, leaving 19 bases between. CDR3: CASSFPPGQGGTGELFF. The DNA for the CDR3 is TGCGCCAGCAGCTTCCCGCCTGGACAGGGAGGGACCGGGGAGCTGTTTTTT.

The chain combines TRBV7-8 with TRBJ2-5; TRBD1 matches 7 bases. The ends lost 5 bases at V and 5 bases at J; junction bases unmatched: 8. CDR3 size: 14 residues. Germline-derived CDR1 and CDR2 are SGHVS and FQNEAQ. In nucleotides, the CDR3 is TGTGCCAGCAGCCCAGACAGGGTTAGGGAGACCCAGTACTTC. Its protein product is CASSPDRVRETQYF.

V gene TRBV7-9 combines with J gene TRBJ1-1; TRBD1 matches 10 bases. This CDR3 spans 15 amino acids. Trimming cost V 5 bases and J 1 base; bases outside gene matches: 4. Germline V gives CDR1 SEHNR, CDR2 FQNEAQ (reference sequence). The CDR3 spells CASSTRQGANTEAFF. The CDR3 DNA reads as TGTGCCAGCAGCACCCGACAGGGGGCGAACACTGAAGCTTTCTTT.

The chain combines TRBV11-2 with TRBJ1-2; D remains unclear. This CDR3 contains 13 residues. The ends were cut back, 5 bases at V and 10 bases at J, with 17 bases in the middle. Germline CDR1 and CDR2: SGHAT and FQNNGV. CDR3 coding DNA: TGTGCCAGCAGCCCATTAACCCGGGATATCTACACCTTC. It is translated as CASSPLTRDIYTF.

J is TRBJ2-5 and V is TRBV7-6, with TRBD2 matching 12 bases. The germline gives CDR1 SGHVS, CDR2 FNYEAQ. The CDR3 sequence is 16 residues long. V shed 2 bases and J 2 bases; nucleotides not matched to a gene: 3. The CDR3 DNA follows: TGTGCCAGCAGCTTATCTAGCGGGGGGGTACAAGAGACCCAGTACTTC. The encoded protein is CASSLSSGGVQETQYF.

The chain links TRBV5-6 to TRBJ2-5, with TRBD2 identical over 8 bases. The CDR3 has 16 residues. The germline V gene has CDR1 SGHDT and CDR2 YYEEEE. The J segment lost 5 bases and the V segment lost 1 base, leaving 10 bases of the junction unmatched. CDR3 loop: CASSLTLAGSRETQYF. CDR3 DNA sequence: TGTGCCAGCAGCTTGACTTTAGCGGGGTCGCGTGAGACCCAGTACTTC.

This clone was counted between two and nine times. The CDR3 protein is CAISGQDYNTEAFF. CDR3 nucleotides: TGTGCCATCAGTGGACAGGATTATAACACTGAAGCTTTCTTT. V and J are TRBV10-3 and TRBJ1-1; D perhaps matches TRBD1 (6 bases). CDR1 ENHRY and CDR2 SYGVKD come from the germline V gene. Trimming shortened V by 4 bases and J by 2 bases, and 11 bases separated the two germline ends. This CDR3 comprises 14 residues.

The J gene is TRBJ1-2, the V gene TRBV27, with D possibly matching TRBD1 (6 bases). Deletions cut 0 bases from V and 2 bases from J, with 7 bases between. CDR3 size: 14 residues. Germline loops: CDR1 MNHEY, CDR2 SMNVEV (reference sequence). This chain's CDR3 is CASSLSQGNYGYTF. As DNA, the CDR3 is TGTGCCAGCAGTTTATCACAGGGAAACTATGGCTACACCTTC.